Listed below are T cell receptor beta chains from one sample, sequenced in a study of tumor and adjacent non-tumor tissue in lung cancer. TCRdb ran MiXCR on the multiplex PCR reads and lists one entry per CDR3 protein. Of fewer than 85,000 distinct CDR3 sequences listed, more than 60% are singletons. The sample comprised lung tumor tissue. The receptors here all came from a woman between 45 and 60 years old with non-small cell lung cancer. Each CDR3 is given with its conserved first and last residue. Fields, in order: D gene, V gene, J gene, clone size, CDR3 protein, CDR3 DNA. The D gene is left open where the match is weak. Part of the rows lack a size; the others show once, few, many or a class for expanded clones.

>-|TRBV6-5|TRBJ2-1|-
CASSYLQIESYNGQFF
TGTGCCAGCAGTTACCTTCAGATAGAATCCTACAATGGGCAGTTCTTC
>-|TRBV11-2|TRBJ1-2|once
CASSSIRRYGYTF
TGTGCTAGCAGCTCCATTAGGAGATACGGCTACACCTTC
>TRBD2|TRBV10-2|TRBJ2-1|-
CASSESGASGMNGQFF
TGCGCCAGCAGTGAGTCGGGGGCTAGCGGGATGAATGGGCAGTTCTTC
>-|TRBV6-5|TRBJ1-1|-
CAGRNPRGTEALF
TGTGCCGGCAGGAACCCCCGGGGCACTGAAGCTTTATTT
>-|TRBV4-2|TRBJ1-5|-
CATSHDFTSNQPQHF
TGTGCCACCAGCCATGACTTCACTAGCAATCAGCCCCAGCATTTT
>-|TRBV24-1|TRBJ2-2|many
CATSDLPPANTGELFF
TGTGCCACCAGTGATTTGCCCCCGGCGAACACCGGGGAGCTGTTTTTT
>-|TRBV7-8|TRBJ2-5|-
CVSSVGIGREETQYF
TGTGTCAGCAGCGTTGGGATAGGGAGAGAAGAGACCCAGTACTTC
>-|TRBV11-2|TRBJ2-3|-
CASSLDGADTRYF
TGTGCCAGCAGCTTAGATGGGGCAGATACGCGATATTTT
>TRBD1|TRBV7-3|TRBJ2-1|-
CASSPGQGRDEQFF
TGTGCCAGCAGCCCAGGACAGGGGCGGGATGAGCAGTTCTTC
>-|TRBV20-1|TRBJ2-7|many
CSARDPYEQYF
TGCAGTGCTAGAGATCCCTACGAGCAGTACTTC
>-|TRBV29-1|TRBJ2-3|-
CSARGNRDTQYF
TGCAGCGCCAGAGGAAACAGAGATACGCAGTATTTT
>-|TRBV12-3/TRBV12-4|TRBJ2-3|-
CASSLVTGGHQPQYF
TGTGCCAGCAGTTTAGTAACAGGAGGTCATCAGCCCCAGTATTTT
>-|TRBV4-1|TRBJ1-5|-
CASNQVPGSNQSQHF
TGCGCCAGCAACCAAGTCCCGGGGTCCAATCAGTCCCAGCATTTT
>-|TRBV29-1|TRBJ1-5|-
CSVVDGLGNQPQRF
TGCAGCGTTGTGGACGGGCTGGGCAATCAACCCCAGCGTTTT
>-|TRBV11-2|TRBJ2-3|-
CARSLRRGNTQYF
TGTGCCAGGAGCCTGCGACGGGGGAATACGCAGTATTTT
>TRBD1|TRBV6-1|TRBJ2-5|-
CARSEGTLGQLETRYF
TGTGCCCGCAGTGAAGGAACACTGGGACAGCTAGAGACCCGGTACTTC
>-|TRBV11-2|TRBJ2-7|-
CARSLVAGGQYEQYF
TGTGCCAGAAGCTTAGTGGCTGGAGGCCAGTACGAGCAGTACTTC
>-|TRBV25-1|TRBJ2-5|-
CASSETLCSGETQYF
TGTGCCAGCAGTGAAACACTGTGCTCGGGGGAGACCCAGTACTTC
>TRBD1|TRBV28|TRBJ2-7|few
CASSLHGDRAGEQYF
TGTGCCAGCAGTTTACACGGGGACAGGGCCGGCGAGCAGTACTTC
>TRBD1|TRBV25-1|TRBJ2-5|-
CASGRQGPEIHYF
TGTGCCAGCGGAAGACAGGGTCCAGAGATCCATTACTTT
>-|TRBV11-2|TRBJ1-4|-
CASSWGGSTNEKLFF
TGTGCCAGCAGCTGGGGGGGGAGCACCAATGAAAAACTGTTTTTT
>TRBD2|TRBV12-3/TRBV12-4|TRBJ2-7|-
CANSLFLAGGSYEHYF
TGTGCCAACAGTCTTTTTCTAGCGGGAGGGTCCTACGAGCACTACTTC
>-|TRBV29-1|TRBJ1-1|many
CSTSEGRTEAFF
TGCAGCACTTCGGAGGGGAGGACTGAAGCTTTCTTT
>-|TRBV20-1|TRBJ1-1|-
CSARGWSDTGAVF
TGCAGTGCTAGAGGATGGTCGGACACTGGAGCTGTCTTT
>TRBD1|TRBV6-1|TRBJ2-1|-
CISIVGTGGYNEQFF
TGTATCAGCATTGTTGGGACAGGGGGCTACAATGAGCAGTTCTTC
>TRBD2|TRBV5-1|TRBJ2-1|-
CARSSYTPSGPHNDQFF
TGCGCCAGGAGCTCCTACACCCCTAGCGGGCCCCACAATGATCAGTTCTTC
>TRBD1|TRBV11-2|TRBJ2-5|-
CASSSSGSGGETQYF
TGTGCCAGCAGTTCATCCGGGTCAGGGGGCGAGACCCAGTACTTC
>-|TRBV11-2|TRBJ2-1|-
CASSFAIADNEQFF
TGTGCCAGCAGCTTTGCCATTGCCGACAATGAGCAGTTCTTT
>TRBD2|TRBV7-8|TRBJ2-7|-
CASSLECLRGGAYEQYF
TGTGCCAGCAGCTTAGAGTGCCTTAGGGGAGGGGCCTACGAGCAGTACTTC
>-|TRBV29-1|TRBJ2-7|-
CSVLRAGSVYEQYF
TGCAGCGTGCTCAGGGCAGGGAGCGTGTACGAGCAGTACTTC
>-|TRBV11-2|TRBJ2-5|-
CASSLAARGQQETKYF
TGTGCCAGCAGCTTAGCGGCCCGTGGTCAGCAAGAGACCAAGTACTTC
>TRBD1|TRBV6-5|TRBJ2-7|-
CASRPLQGLPFRQYF
TGTGCCAGCAGACCGCTACAGGGGCTTCCGTTTAGGCAGTACTTC
>-|TRBV30|TRBJ2-7|many
CAWSVRYEQYF
TGTGCCTGGAGTGTAAGGTACGAGCAGTACTTC
>-|TRBV6-5|TRBJ1-2|many
CASSRQANYGYTF
TGTGCCAGCAGTCGGCAAGCTAACTATGGCTACACCTTC
>-|TRBV7-9|TRBJ2-5|-
CASSLKLAETQYF
TGTGCCAGCAGCTTAAAGCTAGCGGAGACCCAGTACTTC
>TRBD2|TRBV11-2|TRBJ2-3|-
CASSFGGRAIDRHYF
TGTGCCAGCAGCTTCGGTGGGAGGGCAATAGATAGGCATTATTTT
>-|TRBV12-3/TRBV12-4|TRBJ2-1|-
CASALPEDPYNEQFF
TGTGCCAGTGCGTTACCGGAGGACCCCTACAATGAGCAGTTCTTC
>TRBD2|TRBV29-1|TRBJ2-5|-
CSVGSPLAGEYQESQYF
TGCAGCGTTGGAAGCCCGCTGGCGGGAGAGTACCAAGAGTCCCAGTACTTC
>-|TRBV12-3/TRBV12-4|TRBJ2-7|many
CASSLPLGEQYF
TGTGCCAGCAGTTTACCGCTCGGAGAGCAGTACTTC
>-|TRBV13|TRBJ2-3|-
CASSLSAVGTQYF
TGTGCCAGCAGTTTATCGGCTGTGGGTACGCAGTATTTT
>-|TRBV2|TRBJ2-2|few
CASKMGGGTGELFF
TGTGCCAGCAAGATGGGCGGTGGGACCGGGGAGCTGTTTTTT
>-|TRBV29-1|TRBJ2-3|-
CSVVLIADTQYF
TGTAGCGTTGTTTTGATAGCCGATACGCAGTATTTT
>-|TRBV7-9|TRBJ2-5|-
CASSPSPLTREETQYF
TGTGCCAGCAGTCCCTCTCCGTTGACACGGGAAGAGACCCAGTACTTC
>TRBD1|TRBV10-3|TRBJ2-2|-
CAISRDPYTGEPIF
TGTGCCATCAGTCGGGACCCCTACACAGGGGAGCCGATTTTT
>-|TRBV5-1|TRBJ1-6|-
CASSPAGQQNSTLQF
TGCGCCAGCAGCCCCGCAGGACAGCAAAATTCAACCCTCCAGTTT
>-|TRBV28|TRBJ1-6|many
CASSIIQEYNSPLHF
TGTGCCAGCAGTATAATACAGGAGTATAATTCACCCCTCCACTTT
>-|TRBV4-1|TRBJ2-7|many
CASSQESRDEQYF
TGCGCCAGCAGCCAAGAGTCCAGGGATGAGCAGTACTTC
>-|TRBV10-3|TRBJ1-1|-
CAINVAGETEAFF
TGTGCCATCAATGTGGCGGGGGAGACTGAAGCTTTCTTT
>TRBD1|TRBV5-4|TRBJ1-2|many
CASSLLRQGRTYGYTF
TGTGCCAGCAGCTTGTTACGACAGGGGAGGACTTATGGCTACACCTTC
>TRBD2|TRBV6-5|TRBJ2-1|-
CAIINTSGSTYEQFF
TGTGCCATCATCAATACTAGCGGGAGTACCTATGAGCAGTTCTTC
>-|TRBV10-3|TRBJ2-1|-
CAMRGSSYNEEFF
TGTGCCATGCGTGGGAGCTCCTACAATGAGGAGTTCTTC
>-|TRBV5-1|TRBJ2-1|many
CASSLAPGSSYNEQFF
TGCGCCAGCAGCTTGGCCCCAGGGTCTTCCTACAATGAGCAGTTCTTC
>TRBD1|TRBV12-3/TRBV12-4|TRBJ2-3|-
CASSLALGSGGTDTHYF
TGTGCCAGCAGTTTAGCGCTCGGGTCAGGGGGCACAGATACGCACTATTTT
>-|TRBV6-5|TRBJ1-2|-
CAIREWGARNGYTF
TGTGCCATTCGAGAGTGGGGGGCGAGGAATGGCTACACGTTC
>-|TRBV11-2|TRBJ2-3|-
CASSLETSGPHYF
TGCGCCAGCAGCTTAGAGACCAGCGGACCCCATTATTTT
>-|TRBV6-1|TRBJ2-7|once
CASSELLEGRRSLPSYEQYF
TGTGCCAGCAGTGAATTACTGGAGGGGCGGAGGAGCCTCCCCTCCTACGAGCAGTACTTC
>-|TRBV11-2|TRBJ2-1|-
CASSLGLFFSYNEQFF
TGTGCCAGCAGCTTGGGACTGTTCTTCAGCTACAATGAGCAGTTCTTC
>-|TRBV6-2/TRBV6-3|TRBJ2-3|-
CASSMDSGTDTQYF
TGTGCCAGCAGTATGGACAGTGGAACAGATACGCAGTATTTT
>-|TRBV11-2|TRBJ2-1|-
CTSSFGSADNKRFF
TGTACCAGCAGCTTTGGCAGTGCCGACAATAAGCGGTTCTTC